This T cell receptor beta chain emerged from a study of T cell repertoires in aging, cancer and after chemotherapy. Study in general: Paired samples before and after chemotherapy came from chronic lymphocytic leukemia patients on fludarabine- or bendamustine-based regimens. The full dataset contained several million TCR reads. Study-level points and caveats: Age-matched healthy donors had significantly more diverse, less clonal blood TCR repertoires than untreated cancer patients. Loss of evenness, beyond lost richness, contributed to age-related TCR diversity decline in cancer patients.

TRB rearrangements spanning V, D and J were amplified using mixed TRB-A/B primers. TCRdb analysed the multiplex PCR reads with MiXCR anew, one entry per CDR3 protein. The sample lists just under 5,000 distinct CDR3 sequences, approximately 30% occurring once. V shed 0 bases and J shed 10 bases, with 13 bases lying between them. CDR1 is LGHNA and CDR2 is YSLEER in the germline V gene. The CDR3 has 15 residues. The sample holds a few counts of this clonotype. What it binds is not known. Peripheral blood genomic DNA, not sorted cells or RNA, was the template. This clonotype originated in a human donor with a blood cancer. The chain uses TRBV4-3 and TRBJ1-6; weak D call: TRBD1 (5 bases). Sequenced input: blood. This CDR3 is CASSQDRGGLSPLHF. Written as DNA, the CDR3 is TGCGCCAGCAGCCAAGATCGCGGGGGTCTCTCACCCCTCCACTTT.